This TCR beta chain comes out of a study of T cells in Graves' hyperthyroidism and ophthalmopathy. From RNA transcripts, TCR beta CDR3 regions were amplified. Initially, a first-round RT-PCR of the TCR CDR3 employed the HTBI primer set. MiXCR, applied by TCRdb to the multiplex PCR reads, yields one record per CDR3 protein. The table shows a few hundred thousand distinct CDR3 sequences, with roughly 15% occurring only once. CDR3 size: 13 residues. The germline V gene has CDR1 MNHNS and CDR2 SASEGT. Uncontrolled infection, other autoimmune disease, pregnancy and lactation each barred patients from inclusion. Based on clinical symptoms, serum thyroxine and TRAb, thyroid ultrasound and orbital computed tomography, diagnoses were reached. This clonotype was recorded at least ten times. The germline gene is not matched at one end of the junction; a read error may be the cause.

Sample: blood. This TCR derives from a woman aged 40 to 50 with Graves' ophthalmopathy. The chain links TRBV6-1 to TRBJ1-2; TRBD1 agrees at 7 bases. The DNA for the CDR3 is TGTGCCAGCACTGAAAGGGACAGCAATGGCTACACCTTC. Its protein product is CASTERDSNGYTF.